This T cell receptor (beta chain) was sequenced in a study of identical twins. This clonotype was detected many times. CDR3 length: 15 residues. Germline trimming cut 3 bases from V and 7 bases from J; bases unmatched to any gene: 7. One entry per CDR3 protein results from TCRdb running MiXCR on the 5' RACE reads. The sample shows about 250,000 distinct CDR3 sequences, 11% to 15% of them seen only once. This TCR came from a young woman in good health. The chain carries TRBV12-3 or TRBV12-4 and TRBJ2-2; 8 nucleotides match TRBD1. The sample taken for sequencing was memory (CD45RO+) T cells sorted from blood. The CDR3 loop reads CASSLPRGLGGELFF. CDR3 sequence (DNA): TGTGCCAGCAGTTTGCCCAGGGGGCTAGGCGGGGAGCTGTTTTTT.